A single sample is the source of the 4 T cell receptor beta chains below, sequenced in a study of T cell repertoires in cytomegalovirus infection. TCRdb analysed the reads with MiXCR anew, one entry per CDR3 protein. The sample includes about a million distinct CDR3 sequences, around 30% of them seen just once. These receptors lack a known antigen. The material was cultured CD8+ T cells from PBMCs, obtained from culture after CMV antigen stimulation. The source of these receptors is a human donor in good health (CMV status not recorded). Some clones in this sample may be carry-over from other donors' samples.

This sequence joins TRBV6-2 or TRBV6-3 and TRBJ2-5; 8 bases line up with TRBD1. V lost 6 bases and J lost 0; bases outside the gene matches: 6. Germline lookup yields CDR1 MNHEY and CDR2 SVGEGT. The CDR3 has 15 amino acids. The CDR3 nucleotides read TGTGCCAGCAGCCCCTGGGGACAGGACCAAGAGACCCAGTACTTC. This codes for CASSPWGQDQETQYF.

A remark on this clonotype: One end of the junction is discordant with germline, which a read error may explain. The V gene is TRBV7-6, the J gene TRBJ2-5; 9 bases align to TRBD2. The germline gives CDR1 SGHVS, CDR2 FNYEAQ. The CDR3 is 15 amino acids. The CDR3 DNA is TGTGCCGGCAGCCCGATCGCTAGCGGGGTAGAGACCCAGTACTTC. This codes for CAGSPIASGVETQYF.

This clonotype has ten or more counts. The genes are TRBV27 and TRBJ2-7; tentative D call: TRBD1 (5 bases). CDR1 is MNHEY and CDR2 is SMNVEV in the germline V gene (reference sequence). The CDR3 has 13 residues. The V end was cut by 2 bases, the J end by 6 bases, with 11 bases between. The CDR3 DNA sequence: TGTGCCAGCAGTTTAGGGCCAGGGCGCGAGCAGTACTTC. This encodes CASSLGPGREQYF.

This chain links TRBV29-1 with TRBJ1-2; 7 bases agree with TRBD1. The CDR3 has 12 residues. Germline V gives CDR1 SQVTM, CDR2 ANQGSEA. The V and J ends lost 7 bases and 6 bases, in that order; junction bases with no gene match: 8. The CDR3 DNA follows: TGCAGCGCCTCGAAGGGGGCGGATGGCTACACCTTC. This codes for CSASKGADGYTF.